A single sample gave rise to the 14 T cell receptor beta chains below, sequenced in a study of blood T cells in healthy people across ages. Then a second PCR, running roughly 7 to 11 cycles, was carried out with a sample-barcoded 5' primer and a J-beta primer mix. TCRdb re-derived calls from the 5' RACE reads in MiXCR, one entry per CDR3 protein. The data contain fewer than 1,200,000 distinct CDR3 sequences, 25% of them singletons. These same records also appear under a second study, on T cells of mothers and their children.

The sample comprised blood. The receptors were gathered from a girl aged 2-10 years in good health.

The V call is TRBV3-1, the J call TRBJ2-3; TRBD2 aligns across 7 bases. Germline V gene sequence: CDR1 LGHDT, CDR2 YNNKEL (reference sequence). The V segment lost 1 base and the J segment 5 bases; nucleotides outside the gene matches: 6. CDR3 length equals 15 residues. The DNA of the CDR3 is TGTGCCAGCAGCCAAGTCATCGGGGGGAGAGATACGCAGTATTTT. Protein sequence: CASSQVIGGRDTQYF.

V and J are TRBV20-1 and TRBJ1-3; TRBD1 agrees at 7 bases. There are 14 residues in the CDR3. The junction had 1 base not matched to a gene; V was cut back by 0 bases and J by 2 bases. Per germline, CDR1 DFQATT and CDR2 SNEGSKA (reference sequence). The CDR3 reads CSAREGGTGNTIYF. CDR3 in DNA: TGCAGTGCTAGAGAAGGGGGCACTGGAAACACCATATATTTT.

This clonotype was found a few times. CDR3 in DNA: TGCAGCGACAACCCGGCAAACACTGAAGCTTTCTTT. Its protein product is CSDNPANTEAFF. The rearrangement links TRBV29-1 to TRBJ1-1, with unresolved D. CDR1 and CDR2 from the germline V gene are SQVTM and ANQGSEA. This CDR3 has 12 amino acids. The V and J ends lost 7 bases and 2 bases respectively, with 11 bases between them.

This clonotype was detected only a few times. The chain employs TRBV20-1 and TRBJ2-5; D is perhaps TRBD2 (5 bases). Trimming removed 4 bases from V and 11 bases from J, with 20 bases in between. Germline loops: CDR1 DFQATT, CDR2 SNEGSKA (reference sequence). The CDR3 is 13 residues long. CDR3 nucleotides: TGCAGTGCTAACTGGGTAACATCTGGGGAGCAGTACTTC. This codes for CSANWVTSGEQYF.

This sequence joins TRBV28 and TRBJ2-1; TRBD2 agrees at 10 bases. The CDR3 length is 16 residues. CDR1 is MDHEN and CDR2 is SYDVKM in the germline V gene. V was pared by 3 bases and J by 0 bases, with 2 bases of the junction left unmatched. The DNA of the CDR3 is TGTGCCAGCAGTTTGACTAGCGGGCACTCCTACAATGAGCAGTTCTTC. The encoded protein is CASSLTSGHSYNEQFF.

This clonotype was seen a few times. A read error may account for a junction end that differs from germline. The chain is built from TRBV7-8 and TRBJ2-5; perhaps TRBD2 as D (6 bases). CDR1 is SGHVS and CDR2 is FQNEAQ in the germline V gene. The CDR3 is 12 residues long. CDR3 in amino acids: CASSLAGGTAFF. The DNA of the CDR3 is TGTGCCAGCAGCTTAGCGGGCGGGACTGCGTTCTTC.

This chain uses TRBV12-5 with TRBJ1-1, with 9 bases identical to TRBD1. Germline CDR1 is LGHNT and CDR2 is FRNRAP. The CDR3 is 13 residues long. The CDR3 coding sequence is TGTGGCGGGACAGGGAACATGAACACTGAAGCTTTCTTT. Translation: CGGTGNMNTEAFF. Complete variable domain (other parts from reference TRBV12-5 and TRBJ1-1): DARVTQTPRHKVTEMGQEVTMRCQPILGHNTVFWYRQTMMQGLELLAYFRNRAPLDDSGMPKDRFSAEMPDATLATLKIQPSEPRDSAVYFCGGTGNMNTEAFFGQGTRLTVV.

This clonotype was observed once. The genes are TRBV7-9 and TRBJ1-4; D is undetermined. Germline lookup yields CDR1 SEHNR and CDR2 FQNEAQ (reference sequence). V lost 5 bases and J 1 base, leaving 14 bases between the germline ends. This CDR3 has 16 residues. CDR3 protein: CASSALSGETNEKLFF. The CDR3 DNA follows: TGTGCCAGCAGCGCCTTGTCTGGGGAAACTAATGAAAAACTGTTTTTT.

The chain couples TRBV9 to TRBJ2-2; a weak D match, TRBD2 (5 bases). This CDR3 region has 17 residues. Trimming shortened V by 0 bases and J by 2 bases, and 14 bases separated the two germline ends. Germline loops: CDR1 SGDLS, CDR2 YYNGEE. The CDR3 sequence: CASSVVGLDLNTGELFF. CDR3 DNA: TGTGCCAGCAGCGTAGTAGGCCTGGACTTAAACACCGGGGAGCTGTTTTTT.

This clonotype was seen only a few times. The V and J genes are TRBV6-1 and TRBJ2-1, with D hard to call. V lost 6 bases and J 0 bases, leaving 21 bases between the germline ends. The CDR3 is 18 amino acids. CDR1 and CDR2 from the germline V gene are MNHNS and SASEGT. DNA of the CDR3: TGTGCCAGCAGCCATGCCCCCTTCCACTCGTCCTCCTACAATGAGCAGTTCTTC. Its protein is CASSHAPFHSSSYNEQFF.

This clonotype was seen a few times. The chain carries TRBV6-6 and TRBJ2-3; 8 bases fit TRBD1. Germline CDR1 MNHNY, CDR2 SVGAGI (reference sequence). Trimming took 5 bases from V and 4 from J; bases not matched to a gene: 5. This CDR3 has 14 residues. Here the CDR3 DNA reads TGTGCCAGCAGTGGGGACAGGCTGGCAGATACGCAGTATTTT. Encoded protein: CASSGDRLADTQYF.

The chain couples TRBV4-2 to TRBJ2-3; TRBD2 matches 7 bases. The J segment lost 2 bases and the V segment lost 7 bases, leaving 3 bases of the junction unmatched. CDR3 length: 13 amino acids. Germline V gene data show CDR1 as LGHNA and CDR2 as YNFKEQ. The CDR3 region is CASKRGITDTQYF. In DNA form, the CDR3 reads TGTGCCAGCAAGCGGGGTATCACAGATACGCAGTATTTT.

The rearrangement uses TRBV12-3 or TRBV12-4 and TRBJ2-7; no firm D call. This CDR3 region has 14 residues. Trimming cost V 3 bases and J 2 bases, with 11 bases left between them. This CDR3 is CASSFRRRTYEQYF. The DNA for the CDR3 is TGTGCCAGCAGTTTTCGTCGCCGTACCTACGAGCAGTACTTC.

This clonotype has a handful of counts. The genes are TRBV27 and TRBJ2-3; TRBD2 is a possible D gene (5 bases). This CDR3 spans 13 amino acids. The germline V gene has CDR1 MNHEY and CDR2 SMNVEV (reference sequence). Trimming took off 6 bases at V and 6 bases at J, with 13 bases between the two ends. CDR3 DNA sequence: TGTGCCAGCAGCCTACTAGGTTCGGATACGCAGTATTTT. Encoded protein: CASSLLGSDTQYF.